A single sample gave rise to the 32 T cell receptor beta chains below, sequenced in a study of CD8 T cells in ankylosing spondylitis. Regarding the study as a whole: A motif in TCR beta, a set of roughly eight highly homologous variants, appeared characteristic of ankylosing spondylitis blood.

These receptors have no identified antigens. TCRdb ran MiXCR on the 5' RACE reads and lists one entry per CDR3 protein. This sample has almost 400,000 distinct CDR3 sequences; 20% to 25% occur once, and the top ten carry about a sixth. Sequencing input: blood, either unsorted or a sorted T cell fraction (not recorded which). The receptors come from a male donor with ankylosing spondylitis.

The chain has TRBV11-1 and TRBJ2-2; 13 bases agree with TRBD2. The CDR3 loop spans 20 amino acids. The junction had 14 bases not matched to a gene; V was cut back by 4 bases and J by 3 bases. Germline CDR1 is SGHAT and CDR2 is FQDESV (reference sequence). The DNA of the CDR3 is TGTGCCAGCAGCTCCCTGGAATTCGTGGGACTAGCGGGATACACCGGGGAGCTGTTTTTT. This gives the protein CASSSLEFVGLAGYTGELFF. The full variable domain, in which reference TRBV11-1 and TRBJ2-2 provide the parts outside the CDR3, is EAEVAQSPRYKITEKSQAVAFWCDPISGHATLYWYRQILGQGPELLVQFQDESVVDDSQLPKDRFSAERLKGVDSTLKIQPAELGDSAMYLCASSSLEFVGLAGYTGELFFGEGSRLTVL.

This clonotype occurred a few times. The chain combines TRBV7-2 with TRBJ2-6; D gene unclear. The CDR3 covers 16 residues. Germline loops: CDR1 SGHTA, CDR2 FQGNSA. V lost 2 bases, J lost 4 bases, and 12 bases lay in between. CDR3 region: CASSLSLGSGANVLTF. The CDR3 DNA is TGTGCCAGCAGCTTAAGTTTGGGGTCCGGGGCCAACGTCCTGACTTTC.

Here the CDR3 reads CASNTLLAGTGELFF. The CDR3 DNA reads TGTGCCAGTAACACTCTCCTAGCGGGCACCGGGGAGCTGTTTTTT. J is TRBJ2-2 and V is TRBV19; TRBD2 aligns across 8 bases. The CDR3 has 15 residues. From germline, CDR1 is LNHDA and CDR2 SQIVND (reference sequence). The V and J ends lost 7 bases and 4 bases, in that order; junction bases with no gene match: 8.

The chain combines TRBV5-1 with TRBJ1-4; D gene ambiguous. The germline gives CDR1 SGHRS, CDR2 YFSETQ. V was pared by 0 bases and J by 3 bases, with 9 bases between. The CDR3 runs to 15 residues. The DNA of the CDR3 is TGCGCCAGCAGCTTGGTAGGGAGCGCTAATGAAAAACTGTTTTTT. Translated, it gives CASSLVGSANEKLFF.

This rearrangement joins TRBV10-3 to TRBJ2-3; D may be TRBD2 (6 bases). The germline gives CDR1 ENHRY, CDR2 SYGVKD. Trimming left V 4 bases short and J 1 base short, with 9 bases between. The CDR3 sequence is 14 residues long. The CDR3 spells CAISAGGRTDTQYF. The CDR3 region has the DNA TGTGCCATCAGTGCCGGGGGACGCACAGATACGCAGTATTTT.

The rearrangement links TRBV27 to TRBJ2-2, with a tentative D call TRBD2 (6 bases). Germline V gene sequence: CDR1 MNHEY, CDR2 SMNVEV (reference sequence). With 6 bases removed from V and 6 bases from J, the gap between germline ends came to 17 bases. This CDR3 is built from 15 residues. CDR3: CASRQDYPGSGELFF. Here the CDR3 DNA reads TGTGCCAGCAGACAGGACTACCCAGGGTCCGGGGAGCTGTTTTTT.

The J gene is TRBJ1-5, the V gene TRBV4-1; D is unclear. With 0 bases removed from V and 4 bases from J, the gap between germline ends came to 13 bases. The CDR3 is 16 residues long. Germline values: CDR1 MGHRA, CDR2 YSYEKL. CDR3 DNA: TGCGCCAGCAGCCAAGATGGAGGCTTTGGGAATCAGCCCCAGCATTTT. Translated: CASSQDGGFGNQPQHF.

Only a few counts were recorded for this clonotype. The chain is built from TRBV11-2 and TRBJ1-1; 9 bases align to TRBD1. The J segment lost 1 base and the V segment lost 5 bases, leaving 5 bases of the junction unmatched. There are 15 residues in the CDR3. Germline V gene data show CDR1 as SGHAT and CDR2 as FQNNGV. CDR3 loop: CASSRTGGQNTEAFF. In DNA form, the CDR3 reads TGTGCCAGCAGCCGTACAGGGGGCCAGAACACTGAAGCTTTCTTT.

The J gene is TRBJ1-1, the V gene TRBV5-1; the D is unclear. Germline-derived CDR1 and CDR2 are SGHRS and YFSETQ. V lost 0 bases to trimming and J lost 3 bases, with 18 bases between them. The CDR3 runs 17 residues. The CDR3, as DNA: TGCGCCAGCAGCTTGGCCACCTGGGCCAACCTGGACACTGAAGCTTTCTTT. Protein: CASSLATWANLDTEAFF.

The chain employs TRBV3-1 and TRBJ2-7; D perhaps matches TRBD1 (6 bases). The CDR3 is made up of 14 amino acids. V was shortened by 4 bases and J by 0 bases, with 10 bases between the two germline ends. Germline V gene lookup returns CDR1 LGHDT and CDR2 YNNKEL (reference sequence). CDR3: CASSRNRDSYEQYF. The DNA of the CDR3 is TGTGCCAGCAGCCGGAACAGGGACTCCTACGAGCAGTACTTC.

The sample holds a few counts of this clonotype. V is TRBV18 and J is TRBJ1-2; the D gene is possibly TRBD1 (5 bases). The CDR3 totals 15 residues. V was trimmed by 0 bases and J by 4 bases, leaving 12 bases between them. Germline V CDR1 and CDR2: KGHSH, LQKENI. The CDR3 DNA is TGTGCCAGCTCACCACCAAGGGGAGGCGGCTATGGCTACACCTTC. This translates into CASSPPRGGGYGYTF.

This clonotype appeared a single time. This chain joins TRBV5-1 and TRBJ2-2, with no clear D. The CDR3 runs 14 residues. V shed 0 bases and J shed 5 bases, with 8 bases lying between them. Germline CDR1 SGHRS, CDR2 YFSETQ. This CDR3 reads CASSLAPPTGELFF. In DNA form, the CDR3 reads TGCGCCAGCAGCTTGGCCCCCCCTACCGGGGAGCTGTTTTTT. The variable domain in full, with the rest retrieved from reference TRBV5-1 and TRBJ2-2, is KAGVTQTPRYLIKTRGQQVTLSCSPISGHRSVSWYQQTPGQGLQFLFEYFSETQRNKGNFPGRFSGRQFSNSRSEMNVSTLELGDSALYLCASSLAPPTGELFFGEGSRLTVL.

The chain links TRBV20-1 to TRBJ2-5; 7 bases fit TRBD1. The junction had 3 bases not matched to a gene; V was cut back by 7 bases and J by 4 bases. The CDR3 runs 11 residues. In germline, CDR1 is DFQATT, CDR2 SNEGSKA (reference sequence). CDR3 sequence: CSGDRVETQYF. The CDR3 coding sequence is TGCAGTGGAGACAGGGTAGAGACCCAGTACTTC.

The chain uses TRBV28 and TRBJ2-2; TRBD2 matches at 9 bases. The J segment lost 7 bases and the V segment lost 6 bases, leaving 9 bases of the junction unmatched. This CDR3 has 15 amino acids. Germline lookup yields CDR1 MDHEN and CDR2 SYDVKM. Here the CDR3 DNA reads TGTGCCAGCAGCTATCCCCTTAGCGGGGGCGGGGAGCTGTTTTTT. The encoded protein is CASSYPLSGGGELFF.

This clonotype was seen more than once but under ten times. The rearrangement joins TRBV6-5 to TRBJ1-5; the D is unclear. V dropped 4 bases and J dropped 4 bases, with 8 bases sitting between them. Germline CDR1 reads MNHEY; CDR2 reads SVGAGI. The CDR3 contains 13 residues. CDR3 DNA sequence: TGTGCCAGCAGTTCTCTTGCAAATCAGCCCCAGCATTTT. Its protein is CASSSLANQPQHF.

This clonotype showed up just a few times. This chain joins TRBV7-2 and TRBJ1-5, with D tentatively TRBD1 (5 bases). Germline CDR1 SGHTA, CDR2 FQGNSA. The CDR3 extends over 16 amino acids. V was trimmed by 5 bases and J by 4 bases, leaving 18 bases between them. This CDR3 is CASSMGRGGRNQPQHF. CDR3 DNA sequence: TGTGCCAGCAGCATGGGGCGGGGAGGGAGGAATCAGCCCCAGCATTTT.

In its sample, this clonotype was seen many times. This sequence joins TRBV11-2 and TRBJ2-3, with 9 bases identical to TRBD2. The CDR3 extends over 16 amino acids. V shed 3 bases and J 2 bases; nucleotides not matched to a gene: 6. Germline V gene data show CDR1 as SGHAT and CDR2 as FQNNGV. The CDR3 bases are TGTGCCAGCAGCTTTATGGCGGGAGGGCCCACAGATACGCAGTATTTT. This translates into CASSFMAGGPTDTQYF.

The chain uses TRBV18 and TRBJ1-5; 7 bases match TRBD1. The V and J ends lost 2 bases and 6 bases, in that order; junction bases with no gene match: 7. The V gene's germline CDR1 is KGHSH and CDR2 LQKENI. The CDR3 extends over 15 amino acids. The CDR3 region is CASSPWQGDGQPQHF. CDR3 coding DNA: TGTGCCAGCTCACCATGGCAGGGGGACGGTCAGCCCCAGCATTTT.

The chain is built from TRBV5-1 and TRBJ1-3; TRBD1 aligns across 7 bases. This CDR3 has 15 amino acids. Trimming removed 2 bases from V and 3 bases from J; junction bases left unmatched: 5. Germline-derived CDR1 and CDR2 are SGHRS and YFSETQ. CDR3 amino acids: CASSFDRVNGNTIYF. The CDR3 region has the DNA TGCGCCAGCAGCTTCGACAGGGTGAATGGAAACACCATATATTTT.

This clonotype appeared a few times. A junction boundary mismatches the germline segment, possibly from a read error. V is TRBV7-9 and J is TRBJ1-4; D is unresolved. The CDR3 totals 13 residues. Germline V gene lookup returns CDR1 SEHNR and CDR2 FQNEAQ (reference sequence). The CDR3 sequence: CATSNPAFEKLFF. The CDR3 DNA sequence: TGTGCCACCAGCAATCCGGCGTTCGAAAAACTGTTTTTT.

The V and J genes are TRBV7-2 and TRBJ1-4; D is uncertain. Per the germline V gene, CDR1 is SGHTA and CDR2 is FQGNSA. CDR3 length: 14 amino acids. Trimming removed 2 bases from V and 7 bases from J, with 11 bases in between. The CDR3 loop is CASSLMGFSEKLFF. The CDR3 bases are TGTGCCAGCAGCTTAATGGGGTTTAGTGAAAAACTGTTTTTT.

The V and J genes are TRBV11-3 and TRBJ2-7; possibly TRBD1 for D (6 bases). The CDR3 consists of 14 residues. Trimming stripped 4 bases from V and 3 bases from J, with 13 bases between. Germline assignment: CDR1 SGHNT and CDR2 YENEEA. CDR3 amino acids: CASSSQGNIYEQYF. CDR3 sequence (DNA): TGTGCCAGCAGCTCCCAGGGGAATATCTACGAGCAGTACTTC.

The chain joins TRBV6-1 to TRBJ2-1, with TRBD1 matching 11 bases. This CDR3 spans 18 amino acids. Germline loops: CDR1 MNHNS, CDR2 SASEGT. V lost 6 bases and J lost 3; bases outside the gene matches: 13. The CDR3 region is CASRRGQGEAGNYNEQFF. The CDR3 coding sequence is TGTGCCAGCAGGAGGGGACAGGGGGAAGCGGGAAACTACAATGAGCAGTTCTTC.

This clonotype was detected ten times or more. The V and J genes are TRBV15 and TRBJ2-4, with 8 bases lining up with TRBD2. Unmatched junction bases numbered 18, after V lost 5 bases and J lost 6 bases. Germline-derived CDR1 and CDR2 are LNHNV and YYDKDF (reference sequence). The CDR3 has 18 amino acids. The CDR3 DNA sequence: TGTGCCACCAGCCGAAAGGTAGAAGGTAGCGGGACGGGAAACATTCAGTACTTC. It specifies CATSRKVEGSGTGNIQYF.

This clonotype was recorded a few times. V gene TRBV20-1 combines with J gene TRBJ1-5; 11 bases map to TRBD1. Per the germline V gene, CDR1 is DFQATT and CDR2 is SNEGSKA (reference sequence). V lost 5 bases to trimming and J lost 6 bases; unmatched junction nucleotides: 3. The CDR3 has 13 residues. This CDR3 reads CSAEGQGVQPQHF. As DNA, the CDR3 is TGCAGTGCTGAGGGACAGGGGGTTCAGCCCCAGCATTTT.

There are many counts of this clonotype. The chain couples TRBV28 to TRBJ2-1; TRBD2 aligns across 11 bases. The CDR3 sequence is 14 residues long. Trimming removed 8 bases from V and 7 bases from J; junction bases left unmatched: 7. CDR1 is MDHEN and CDR2 is SYDVKM in the germline V gene. CDR3 protein: CASGTSGSQNEQFF. DNA of the CDR3: TGTGCCAGCGGAACTAGCGGGAGTCAGAATGAGCAGTTCTTC. Filled out from reference TRBV28 and TRBJ2-1, the complete variable domain reads DVKVTQSSRYLVKRTGEKVFLECVQDMDHENMFWYRQDPGLGLRLIYFSYDVKMKEKGDIPEGYSVSREKKERFSLILESASTNQTSMYLCASGTSGSQNEQFFGPGTRLTVL.

This clonotype was seen a few times. The V and J genes are TRBV5-1 and TRBJ2-5; 12 nucleotides agree with TRBD2. CDR1 SGHRS and CDR2 YFSETQ come from the germline V gene. The CDR3 covers 16 residues. Trimming removed 0 bases from V and 3 bases from J; junction bases left unmatched: 3. This chain's CDR3 is CASSLGLAGAEETQYF. The CDR3 region has the DNA TGCGCCAGCAGCTTGGGACTAGCGGGAGCAGAAGAGACCCAGTACTTC.

The chain carries TRBV5-6 and TRBJ2-2; 8 bases map to TRBD1. The CDR3 has 16 amino acids. The trim removed 3 bases at V and 5 bases at J, leaving 9 bases unmatched. CDR1 and CDR2 (germline): SGHDT, YYEEEE. The CDR3, as DNA: TGTGCCAGCAGCTCTACCCGACAGGGGCCGACCGGGGAGCTGTTTTTT. Amino acid sequence: CASSSTRQGPTGELFF.

This clonotype was recorded a few times. The chain joins TRBV6-2 or TRBV6-3 to TRBJ2-7; 12 nucleotides agree with TRBD2. The J segment lost 0 bases and the V segment lost 5 bases, leaving 5 bases of the junction unmatched. The CDR3 extends over 16 amino acids. Germline CDR1 reads MNHEY; CDR2 reads SVGEGT. For the CDR3, the DNA is TGTGCCAGCAGTACTAGGACTAGCGGGATCTCCTACGAGCAGTACTTC. Protein sequence: CASSTRTSGISYEQYF.

The chain carries TRBV4-2 and TRBJ2-1; 9 nucleotides match TRBD2. The CDR3 loop spans 15 amino acids. Losses at the gene ends were 2 bases for V and 4 bases for J; bases not matched to a gene: 3. In germline, CDR1 is LGHNA, CDR2 YNFKEQ. The DNA of the CDR3 is TGTGCCAGCAGCCAACCTAGCGGGGTGTACAATGAGCAGTTCTTC. Translation gives CASSQPSGVYNEQFF.

The J gene is TRBJ1-5, the V gene TRBV5-1; D is ambiguous. The length of the CDR3 is 15 residues. In germline, CDR1 is SGHRS, CDR2 YFSETQ. Deletions cut 0 bases from V and 5 bases from J, with 12 bases between. CDR3 DNA: TGCGCCAGCAGCTTGGCCGGTACAGCAGATCAGCCCCAGCATTTT. Amino acid sequence: CASSLAGTADQPQHF.

This clonotype was observed a handful of times. CDR3 DNA: TGCGCCAGCAGCTTGAGCACAGGGGGGGAGGGGACTAGGCTCTACGAGCAGTACTTC. Translated: CASSLSTGGEGTRLYEQYF. V gene TRBV5-1 combines with J gene TRBJ2-7, with D perhaps matching TRBD1 or TRBD2 (8 bases each). Germline CDR1 and CDR2: SGHRS and YFSETQ. This CDR3 has 19 amino acids. The V end was cut by 1 base, the J end by 3 bases, with 26 bases between.